This entry concerns a single T cell receptor beta chain. CDR3 length equals 16 residues. With V trimmed by 8 bases and J by 7 bases, 14 bases remained unmatched. Germline CDR1 MGHDK, CDR2 SYGVNS. The authors amplified TCR beta CDR3 regions from RNA transcripts. The first-round RT-PCR employed HTBI primers together with the Qiagen OneStep RT-PCR kit. A multiplex PCR was then performed as the second round. TCRdb ran MiXCR on the multiplex PCR reads and lists one entry per CDR3 protein. The sample has around 670,000 distinct CDR3 sequences; around 40% are singletons. The sample is drawn from a study of Graves' ophthalmopathy and Graves' hyperthyroidism.

The chain couples TRBV25-1 to TRBJ1-6; 7 nucleotides agree with TRBD1. The sample taken for sequencing was peripheral blood. The sequence was collected from an adult man with Graves' ophthalmopathy. Here the CDR3 DNA reads TGTGCCAGCGTCCCTACGGACTCGGGACAGAATTCACCCCTCCACTTT. Residues: CASVPTDSGQNSPLHF.